This passage covers 9 T cell receptor beta chains from one sample sequenced in a study of T-cell reconstitution after alpha-beta-depleted transplantation in children. Unique molecular identifiers were built into the TCRbeta library. TCRdb processed the PCR reads anew with MiXCR; each CDR3 protein has one entry. Among around 180,000 distinct CDR3 sequences listed, 11% were seen once. The sample in question was PBMCs, obtained before TCRalphabeta/CD19-depleted stem cell transplant. All receptors come from a boy under 10 years old with acute myeloid leukemia, due to receive a stem cell transplant.

Ten or more counts support this clonotype. This chain joins TRBV5-6 and TRBJ1-2; 7 nucleotides agree with TRBD1. The CDR3 has 15 amino acids. Germline trimming cut 0 bases from V and 4 bases from J; bases unmatched to any gene: 6. The germline V gene encodes CDR1 SGHDT and CDR2 YYEEEE. The CDR3 is CASSLGSTGTYGYTF. As DNA, the CDR3 is TGTGCCAGCAGCTTGGGGTCGACAGGGACCTATGGCTACACCTTC. Supplemented by reference TRBV5-6 and TRBJ1-2, the full variable domain reads DAGVTQSPTHLIKTRGQQVTLRCSPKSGHDTVSWYQQALGQGPQFIFQYYEEEERQRGNFPDRFSGHQFPNYSSELNVNALLLGDSALYLCASSLGSTGTYGYTFGSGTRLTVV.

This clonotype was seen repeatedly, ten times or more. CDR3 protein: CASSQGGGSSYNEQFF. The CDR3 DNA reads TGTGCCAGCAGCCAAGGCGGGGGGAGCTCCTACAATGAGCAGTTCTTC. The rearrangement links TRBV4-2 to TRBJ2-1; 8 nucleotides align to TRBD2. The CDR3 spans 16 residues. Germline lookup yields CDR1 LGHNA and CDR2 YNFKEQ. With V trimmed by 1 base and J by 0 bases, 2 bases remained unmatched.

At least ten counts were recorded for this clonotype. This chain connects TRBV3-1 to TRBJ1-2; D remains ambiguous. Trimming stripped 0 bases from V and 10 bases from J, with 12 bases between. The CDR3 consists of 13 residues. From germline, CDR1 is LGHDT and CDR2 YNNKEL (reference sequence). The CDR3 DNA reads TGTGCCAGCAGCCAAGATTCCGCCCGCGACTACACCTTC. This encodes CASSQDSARDYTF.

This clonotype was seen repeatedly, ten times or more. The rearrangement uses TRBV12-3 or TRBV12-4 and TRBJ2-4, with 7 bases identical to TRBD2. The junction had 1 base not matched to a gene; V was cut back by 2 bases and J by 3 bases. The CDR3 loop spans 14 amino acids. The CDR3 sequence is CASSLWEGKNIQYF. The DNA of the CDR3 is TGTGCCAGCAGTTTATGGGAGGGCAAAAACATTCAGTACTTC.

This clonotype was seen many times. This chain joins TRBV20-1 and TRBJ1-3; D remains unclear. Trimming removed 5 bases at V and 0 bases at J, with 11 bases between. Germline-derived CDR1 and CDR2 are DFQATT and SNEGSKA (reference sequence). The CDR3 contains 14 residues. CDR3: CSAARAISGNTIYF. For the CDR3, the DNA is TGCAGTGCTGCCCGGGCCATCTCTGGAAACACCATATATTTT.

There are many counts of this clonotype. The chain uses TRBV20-1 and TRBJ1-3; TRBD1 aligns across 9 bases. Germline loops: CDR1 DFQATT, CDR2 SNEGSKA (reference sequence). After removal of 5 bases from V and 2 bases from J, the junction contained 10 bases not matched to a gene. The CDR3 covers 16 residues. The CDR3 DNA follows: TGCAGTGCTTCAGCGGGACAGGGCAAGGCTGGAAACACCATATATTTT. It specifies CSASAGQGKAGNTIYF.

This clonotype has at least ten counts. The rearrangement links TRBV2 to TRBJ2-7, with a weak D call TRBD1 (7 bases). The V end was cut by 6 bases, the J end by 0 bases, with 15 bases between. CDR3 length: 15 residues. Germline CDR1 SNHLY, CDR2 FYNNEI. CDR3 DNA: TGTGCCAGCAGGGCGGGGACAGCCTTCTCCTACGAGCAGTACTTC. It translates to CASRAGTAFSYEQYF.

The genes are TRBV20-1 and TRBJ2-7; TRBD2 might be the D (6 bases). V lost 1 base to trimming and J lost 5 bases, with 18 bases between them. The CDR3 loop spans 15 amino acids. Germline CDR1 and CDR2: DFQATT and SNEGSKA (reference sequence). The DNA for the CDR3 is TGCAGTGCTAGAGGAGGCGGGACGGGTCCCAACGAGCAGTACTTC. Encoded protein: CSARGGGTGPNEQYF.

Ten or more counts support this clonotype. This rearrangement joins TRBV27 to TRBJ1-2; D possibly corresponds to TRBD1 (5 bases). V was trimmed by 8 bases and J by 6 bases, leaving 10 bases between them. CDR1 and CDR2 (germline): MNHEY, SMNVEV (reference sequence). This CDR3 spans 11 amino acids. The CDR3 DNA sequence: TGTGCCAGCGGGACGACGGATGGCTACACCTTC. Its translation: CASGTTDGYTF.